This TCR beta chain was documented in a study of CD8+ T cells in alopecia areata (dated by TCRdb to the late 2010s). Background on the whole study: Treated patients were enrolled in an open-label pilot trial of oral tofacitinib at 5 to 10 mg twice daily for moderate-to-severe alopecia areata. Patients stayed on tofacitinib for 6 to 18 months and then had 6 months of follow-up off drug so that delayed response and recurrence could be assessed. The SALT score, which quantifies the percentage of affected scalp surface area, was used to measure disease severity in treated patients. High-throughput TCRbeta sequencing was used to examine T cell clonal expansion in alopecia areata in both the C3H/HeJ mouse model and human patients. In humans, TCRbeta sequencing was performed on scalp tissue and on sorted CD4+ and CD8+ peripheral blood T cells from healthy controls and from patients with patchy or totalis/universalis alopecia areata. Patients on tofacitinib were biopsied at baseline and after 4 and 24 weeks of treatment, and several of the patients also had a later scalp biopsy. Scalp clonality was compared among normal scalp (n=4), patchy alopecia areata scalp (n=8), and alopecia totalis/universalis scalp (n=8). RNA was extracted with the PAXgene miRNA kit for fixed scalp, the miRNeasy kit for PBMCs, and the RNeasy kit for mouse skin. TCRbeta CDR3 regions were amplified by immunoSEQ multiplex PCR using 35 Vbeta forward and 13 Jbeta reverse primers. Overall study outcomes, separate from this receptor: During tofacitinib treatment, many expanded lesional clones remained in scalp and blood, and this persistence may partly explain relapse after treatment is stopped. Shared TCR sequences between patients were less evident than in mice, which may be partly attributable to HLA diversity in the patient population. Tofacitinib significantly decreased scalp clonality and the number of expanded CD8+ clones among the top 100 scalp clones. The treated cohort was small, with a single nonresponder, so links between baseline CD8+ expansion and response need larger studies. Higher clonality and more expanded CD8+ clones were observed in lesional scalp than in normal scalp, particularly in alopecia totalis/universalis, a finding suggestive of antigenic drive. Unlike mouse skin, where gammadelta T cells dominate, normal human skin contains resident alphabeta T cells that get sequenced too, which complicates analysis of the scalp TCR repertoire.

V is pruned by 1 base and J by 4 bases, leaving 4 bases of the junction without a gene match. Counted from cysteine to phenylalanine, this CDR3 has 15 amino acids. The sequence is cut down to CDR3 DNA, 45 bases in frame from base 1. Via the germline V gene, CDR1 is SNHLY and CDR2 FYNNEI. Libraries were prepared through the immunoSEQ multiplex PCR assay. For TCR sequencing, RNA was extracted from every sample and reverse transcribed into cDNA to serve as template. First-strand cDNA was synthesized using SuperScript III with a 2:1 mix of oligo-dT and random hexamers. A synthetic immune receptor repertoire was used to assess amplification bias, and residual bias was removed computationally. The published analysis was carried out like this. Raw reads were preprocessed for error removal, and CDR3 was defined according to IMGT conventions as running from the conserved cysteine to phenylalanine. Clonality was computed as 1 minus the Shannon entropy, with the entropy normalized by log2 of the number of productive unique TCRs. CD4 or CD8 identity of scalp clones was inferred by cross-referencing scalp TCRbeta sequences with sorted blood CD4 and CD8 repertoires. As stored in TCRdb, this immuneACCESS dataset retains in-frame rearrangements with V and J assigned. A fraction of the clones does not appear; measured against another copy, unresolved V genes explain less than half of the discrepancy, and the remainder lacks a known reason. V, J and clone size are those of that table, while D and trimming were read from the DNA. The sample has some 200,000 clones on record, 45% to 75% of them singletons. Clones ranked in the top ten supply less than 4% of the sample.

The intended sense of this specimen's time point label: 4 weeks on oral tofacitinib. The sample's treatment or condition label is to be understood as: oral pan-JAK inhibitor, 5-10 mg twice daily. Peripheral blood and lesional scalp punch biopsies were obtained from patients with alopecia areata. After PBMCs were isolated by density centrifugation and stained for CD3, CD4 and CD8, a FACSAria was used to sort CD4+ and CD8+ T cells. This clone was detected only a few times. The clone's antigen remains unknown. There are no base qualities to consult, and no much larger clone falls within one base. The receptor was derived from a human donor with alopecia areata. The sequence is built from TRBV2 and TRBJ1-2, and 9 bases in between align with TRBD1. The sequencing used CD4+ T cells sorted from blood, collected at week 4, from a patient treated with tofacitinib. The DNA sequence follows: TGTGCCAGCAGTGAAGGCGGGACAGGGACCTATGGCTACACCTTC. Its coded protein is CASSEGGTGTYGYTF.